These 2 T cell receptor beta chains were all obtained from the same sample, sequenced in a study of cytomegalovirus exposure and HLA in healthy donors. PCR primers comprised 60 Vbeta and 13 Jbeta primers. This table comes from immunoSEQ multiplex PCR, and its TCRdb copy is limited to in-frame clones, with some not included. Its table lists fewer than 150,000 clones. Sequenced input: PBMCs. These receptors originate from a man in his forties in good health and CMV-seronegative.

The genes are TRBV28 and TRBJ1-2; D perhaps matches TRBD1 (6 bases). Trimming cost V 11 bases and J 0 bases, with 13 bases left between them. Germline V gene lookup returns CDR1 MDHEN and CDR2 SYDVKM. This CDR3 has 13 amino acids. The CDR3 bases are TGTGCCTGCCTAGGACAGTCTAACTATGGCTACACCTTC. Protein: CACLGQSNYGYTF.

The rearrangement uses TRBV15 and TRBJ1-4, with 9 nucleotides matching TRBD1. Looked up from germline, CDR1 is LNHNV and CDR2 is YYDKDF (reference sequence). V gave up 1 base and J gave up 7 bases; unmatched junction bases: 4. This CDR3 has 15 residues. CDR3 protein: CATSRGGTGTEKLFF. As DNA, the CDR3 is TGTGCCACCAGCAGAGGAGGGACAGGGACTGAAAAACTGTTTTTT.